This TCR beta chain stems from a study of regulatory T cells in long-lasting Graves disease. Study-level information: Over 5 years on antithyroid drugs plus positive TSH receptor antibodies marked Graves' disease as persistent.

Arm-PCR of CDR3 regions and iRepertoire HTBI primers were used to build TCR beta libraries. TCRdb passed the multiplex PCR reads through MiXCR, listing each CDR3 protein once. Of some 330,000 distinct CDR3 sequences listed, roughly 20% are singletons. Concerning this clonotype itself: The antigen is unknown. At one of its ends the junction is not consistent with the germline gene, which may arise from a read error.

Whole-study results and caveats: A reduction in accuracy may have resulted from the small sample size.

From germline, CDR1 is MDHEN and CDR2 SYDVKM. The CDR3 consists of 18 residues. Time point: persistent/refractory GD, antithyroid drugs over 5 years with positive TRAb. Isolated PBMC RNA provided the starting material for the TCR library. This chain uses TRBV28 with TRBJ1-6; 10 nucleotides agree with TRBD1. This clonotype originated in a woman aged 40 to 50 with Graves disease. The source material was peripheral blood mononuclear cells (PBMCs), sampled when the disease was refractory, from a patient treated with antithyroid drugs. CDR3 nucleotides: TGTACCAGCAGTTGGAAGAAGGGACAGGGGATCTATAATTCACCCCTCCACTTT. This encodes CTSSWKKGQGIYNSPLHF.